This T cell receptor (beta chain) was observed in a study of STAT5B mutations in CD4+ large granular lymphocyte leukemia. This clone appeared a single time. Its antigen is unknown. General observations from the study: Main leukemic clonotypes were patient-specific, but roughly 26% appeared at low frequency elsewhere.

This CDR3 region has 15 residues. Germline V gene data show CDR1 as SGHRS and CDR2 as YFSETQ. V was shortened by 1 base and J by 1 base, with 8 bases between the two germline ends. The protocol was immunoSEQ multiplex PCR, while the TCRdb copy is restricted to in-frame clones and leaves out a portion. The table has about 25,000 clones, 81% seen once. The specimen was CD4+ T cells from blood buffy coats. This sequence originates from a human donor in good health. The V gene is TRBV5-1, the J gene TRBJ2-2; no reliable D call. The CDR3 protein is CASSLSGQNTGELFF. In DNA, the CDR3 is TGCGCCAGCAGCTTGTCCGGCCAGAACACCGGGGAGCTGTTTTTT.